This T cell receptor beta chain stems from a study of blood T cell repertoires in COVID-19. Whole-study context: Samples representing acute and convalescent COVID-19 were sourced from the United States, Italy and Spain. PBMCs, B-cell-depleted T cells, or T cells provided the cDNA or gDNA that made up the material.

Adults between roughly 18 and 89 years of age took part from 24 US areas. V lost 2 bases and J lost 3, with 8 bases in between. The CDR3 is 13 residues long. Germline V gene sequence: CDR1 SGHTS, CDR2 YDEGEE. In the original workflow: Estimation of nucleated cell counts relied on the amplification of reference gene primers. TCRdb's table, derived via immunoSEQ multiplex PCR, lists solely in-frame clones and lacks some. That table gives V, J and clone size, and the DNA gave D and trimming. This table holds about 230,000 clones, roughly 80% found once. The rearrangement uses TRBV5-8 and TRBJ1-1, with D perhaps TRBD1 (5 bases). Sequencing input: PBMCs or T cells enriched from blood (not recorded which). This receptor was identified in a man in his fifties or sixties who had recovered from COVID-19. DNA for the CDR3: TGTGCCAGCAGCTTCGACAGCGACACTGAAGCTTTCTTT. It yields the protein CASSFDSDTEAFF.